Each of the 6 T cell receptor beta chains below was sequenced from the same sample in a study of blood T cell repertoires in COVID-19. The assay was immunoSEQ multiplex PCR, and TCRdb's table has in-frame clones only and misses some. Among 150,000 to 200,000 clones listed, roughly 82% were seen once. The specimen was peripheral blood. These receptor sequences come from a woman younger than 45 with acute or convalescent COVID-19.

The chain couples TRBV27 to TRBJ1-2; 7 nucleotides match TRBD1. Germline V lookup: CDR1 MNHEY, CDR2 SMNVEV (reference sequence). V was pared by 8 bases and J by 2 bases, with 8 bases of the junction left unmatched. CDR3 size: 14 residues. CDR3 region: CASSHRGGNYGYTF. As DNA, the CDR3 is TGTGCCAGCTCGCACAGGGGCGGGAACTATGGCTACACCTTC.

J is TRBJ2-7 and V is TRBV28; D gene ambiguous. CDR3 size: 12 residues. Germline V gene data show CDR1 as MDHEN and CDR2 as SYDVKM. Trimming stripped 6 bases from V and 5 bases from J, with 11 bases between. The CDR3, as DNA: TGTGCCAGCAGCTATGAAAGAAACGAGCAGTACTTC. Amino acids: CASSYERNEQYF.

The chain couples TRBV6-5 to TRBJ1-1, with no clear D. Trimming stripped 2 bases from V and 7 bases from J, with 14 bases between. CDR1 is MNHEY and CDR2 is SVGAGI in the germline V gene. This CDR3 contains 14 residues. CDR3 sequence: CASSYTSSRDEAFF. The CDR3 coding sequence is TGTGCCAGCAGTTACACCTCCTCAAGAGATGAAGCTTTCTTT.

The rearrangement uses TRBV19 and TRBJ2-2; TRBD1 aligns across 7 bases. The germline gives CDR1 LNHDA, CDR2 SQIVND (reference sequence). The CDR3 is made up of 15 amino acids. Germline trimming cut 6 bases from V and 2 bases from J; bases unmatched to any gene: 6. This chain's CDR3 is CASSQDRANTGELFF. In DNA, the CDR3 is TGTGCCAGTAGCCAAGACAGGGCAAACACCGGGGAGCTGTTTTTT.

The V and J genes are TRBV3-1 (or the pseudogene TRBV3-2) and TRBJ2-5; 8 positions match TRBD1. The CDR3 runs 15 residues. V was clipped by 0 bases and J by 9 bases; unmatched bases: 9. Per germline, CDR1 LGHDT and CDR2 YNNKEL (reference sequence). The DNA of the CDR3 is TGTGCCAGCAGCCAAGAGGGGGCAGGGGGCGAGGCCCAGTACTTC. Translating it yields CASSQEGAGGEAQYF.

The J gene is TRBJ2-1, the V gene TRBV18; D remains unclear. The CDR3 extends over 13 amino acids. Germline CDR1 and CDR2: KGHSH and LQKENI. Trimming pared 5 bases from V and 5 bases from J, leaving 10 bases between. CDR3: CASSTRSDNEQFF. The CDR3 nucleotides read TGTGCCAGCTCAACTCGATCGGACAATGAGCAGTTCTTC.